This T cell receptor (beta chain) derives from a study of beta chain features in type 1 diabetes. Trimming stripped 7 bases from V and 5 bases from J, with 17 bases between. Germline CDR1 reads SEHNR; CDR2 reads FQNEAQ (reference sequence). This CDR3 region has 14 residues. Worth noting for this clone: Antigen specificity is unknown.

cDNA synthesis used the whole RNA isolate, giving expressed TCRB sequences. Sequencing was performed with immunoSEQ multiplex PCR; in TCRdb, only in-frame clones are kept and a portion is missing. The sample holds around 140,000 clones, about 13% seen once. CD45RO/CCR7/CD25/CD127/CD95/CD27 staining was used to isolate CD4+ naive, central memory, regulatory and stem cell-like memory cells by sorting. Findings and limits, study-wide: TCRB repertoires of naive, central memory and Treg cells appeared more similar among patients than among healthy donors. When Type 1 diabetes patients were examined, their TCRB CDR3s proved moderately but significantly shorter in all four CD4+ subsets. TCRB rearrangement may or may not be influenced by HLA type; here this remained unresolved.

The rearrangement joins TRBV7-9 to TRBJ1-2; D might be TRBD1 (5 bases). Material: central memory CD4+ T cells from blood. The TCR comes from a man aged 18 to 35 with type 1 diabetes. In DNA, the CDR3 is TGTGCCAGCACCGTATCCGGGACGGATTATGGCTACACCTTC. Protein: CASTVSGTDYGYTF.